The T cell receptor (beta chain) under discussion was sequenced for a study of identical twins. cDNA molecules carried unique molecular identifiers, and template switching added a universal primer site. One entry per CDR3 protein results from TCRdb running MiXCR on the 5' RACE reads. Found here are 250,000 or so distinct CDR3 sequences, 7.5% of them singletons; the top ten hold around 5%. Whole-study findings and limits: Cord blood's abundant beta clonotypes had fewer insertions, unlike memory repertoires. Out-of-frame alpha sequences common to twins exhibited a surplus of low generation probability.

About this clonotype itself: Its antigen is not known.

Germline CDR1 reads SNHLY; CDR2 reads FYNNEI. CDR3 size: 16 residues. With V trimmed by 9 bases and J by 5 bases, 14 bases remained unmatched. Another study also made use of these data, one on yellow fever vaccine responses in identical twins. From that report: Vaccine-induced T cell responses in twins were reportedly observed to appear partly convergent, partly personalized.

The source is a woman aged 18-29 years in good health. The chain uses TRBV2 and TRBJ2-5, with 11 bases fitting TRBD2. Sequencing was done on a sample of CD8+ T cells sorted from blood. CDR3 nucleotides: TGTGCCAGTGACAGGTTCGCGACTAGCGGGGCTGAGACCCAGTACTTC. This gives the protein CASDRFATSGAETQYF. Looking up the rest from reference TRBV2 and TRBJ2-5 gives the full variable domain: EPEVTQTPSHQVTQMGQEVILRCVPISNHLYFYWYRQILGQKVEFLVSFYNNEISEKSEIFDDQFSVERPDGSNFTLKIRSTKLEDSAMYFCASDRFATSGAETQYFGPGTRLLVL.